Listed below are T cell receptor beta chains from one sample, sequenced in a study of cytomegalovirus exposure and HLA in healthy donors. Libraries were prepared by immunoSEQ multiplex PCR; TCRdb keeps only in-frame clonotypes and omits some of them. The sample has around 140,000 clones; 65% to 80% are singletons. Material for sequencing was PBMCs. The receptors were gathered from a young woman in good health and CMV-seronegative. CDR3s include the opening cysteine and the closing phenylalanine or tryptophan. Each record gives: V gene, D gene, clone size, J gene, CDR3 DNA, CDR3 protein. The D gene is left open where the match is weak. For some rows the clone size is stated as once, few or many, or as a class when expanded; others skip it.

>TRBV5-6|TRBD1|.|TRBJ1-1
TGTGCCAGCAGCTTTAGGGGGCTCGGGACTGAAGCTTTCTTT
CASSFRGLGTEAFF
>TRBV6-5|TRBD2|few|TRBJ2-1
TGTGCCAGCAGGAGACTAGCGGGGAACAATGAGCAGTTCTTC
CASRRLAGNNEQFF
>TRBV6-5|TRBD1|.|TRBJ2-1
TGTGCCAGCACCACACCGGGACAGGGGGAATTCTTC
CASTTPGQGEFF
>TRBV2|TRBD1|.|TRBJ2-7
TGTGCCAGCAACACAGGGGGTGTCGACGAGCAGTACTTC
CASNTGGVDEQYF
>TRBV5-4|TRBD2|once|TRBJ2-7
TGTGCCAGCAGCTGGGGGGGGAATAGCGCCACCTACGAGCAGTACTTC
CASSWGGNSATYEQYF
>TRBV30|TRBD2|.|TRBJ2-2
TGTGCCTGGAGTACTAATCCGGGGGAGGGTGGCACCGGGGAGCTGTTTTTT
CAWSTNPGEGGTGELFF
>TRBV15|.|.|TRBJ1-5
TGTGCCACCAGCAGAGATGGGGCAGGGGTTCAGCCCCAGCATTTT
CATSRDGAGVQPQHF
>TRBV6-5|.|.|TRBJ1-1
TGTGCCAGCAGTAACAAGTGGGGAGGGACTGAAGCTTTCTTT
CASSNKWGGTEAFF
>TRBV30|.|few|TRBJ1-5
TGTGCCTGGAGTGTACTTGAGGGTCAGCCCCAGCATTTT
CAWSVLEGQPQHF
>TRBV25-1|TRBD2|.|TRBJ2-5
TGTGCCAGCAGTGAACTGGGGGAGGGAGAGACCCAGTACTTC
CASSELGEGETQYF
>TRBV2|.|.|TRBJ2-3
TGTGCCAGCAGTTTTCTAGTTGGGGATACGCAGTATTTT
CASSFLVGDTQYF
>TRBV6-5|TRBD1|.|TRBJ2-7
TGTGCCAGCACCTACGGACAGGACCTTACCTACGAGCAGTACTTC
CASTYGQDLTYEQYF
>TRBV11-2|TRBD1|.|TRBJ1-4
TGTGCCAGCAGCCCCCTGGACAGGGCTAATGAAAAACTGTTTTTT
CASSPLDRANEKLFF
>TRBV29-1|.|once|TRBJ2-3
TGCAGCGTTGCCCCTCGGCTAGCGAGAGGAACAGATACGCAGTATTTT
CSVAPRLARGTDTQYF
>TRBV6-5|.|.|TRBJ1-2
TGTGCCAGCAGTTACGAGGGAGGATCGGATGGCTACACCTTC
CASSYEGGSDGYTF
>TRBV7-9|.|.|TRBJ1-1
TGTGCCTGGGGGGGTCTGGGAATGAACACTGAAGCTTTCTTT
CAWGGLGMNTEAFF
>TRBV5-8|TRBD2|.|TRBJ2-1
TGTGCCACCCGGAGGCGCGGGAGGTCTTATGAGCAGTTCTTC
CATRRRGRSYEQFF
>TRBV29-1|.|.|TRBJ1-2
TGCAGCGTTGAAGTAGGGGATGGCTACACCTTC
CSVEVGDGYTF
>TRBV30|.|.|TRBJ2-7
TGTGCCTGGAGAGACAACTGGTACGAGCAGTACTTC
CAWRDNWYEQYF
>TRBV4-2|TRBD2|.|TRBJ2-7
TGTGCCAGCAGCCACCAAGCGGGAGGGGGCTACGAGCAGTACTTC
CASSHQAGGGYEQYF
>TRBV5-4|.|once|TRBJ2-1
TGTGCCAGCAGCTTTATCTACAATGAGCAGTTCTTC
CASSFIYNEQFF
>TRBV7-2|.|.|TRBJ2-7
TGTGCCAGCAGCCTTGGAGCGGGCCAAACCTACGAGCAGTACTTC
CASSLGAGQTYEQYF
>TRBV4-1|.|.|TRBJ2-1
TGCGCCAGCAGCCAAGATCAAGGGGCGGTCAATGAGCAGTTCTTC
CASSQDQGAVNEQFF
>TRBV6-5|.|.|TRBJ1-1
TGTGCCAGCAGCCCCAGGGGCGGCACTGAAGCTTTCTTT
CASSPRGGTEAFF
>TRBV27|.|.|TRBJ1-3
TGTGCCAGCAGTTCCCACAGGGAAGGAAACACCATATATTTT
CASSSHREGNTIYF
>TRBV27|.|once|TRBJ2-3
TGTGCCAGCAGTCAACGGGGAAATACGCAGTATTTT
CASSQRGNTQYF
>TRBV6-6|.|.|TRBJ2-7
TGTGCCAGCAGTTATAACTACGCCAACGAGCAGTACTTC
CASSYNYANEQYF
>TRBV25-1|.|.|TRBJ2-5
TGTGCCAGTTCGGGCGGGGCGGGAGAGACCCAGTACTTC
CASSGGAGETQYF
>TRBV19|TRBD1|.|TRBJ1-5
TGTGCCAGTAGTAGAGACAGGGGGCAACAGCCCCAGCATTTT
CASSRDRGQQPQHF
>TRBV9|.|.|TRBJ1-3
TGTGCCAGCAGCGTACGGCAGGCGTCGAGGGAGACCATATATTTT
CASSVRQASRETIYF
>TRBV6-6|TRBD1|.|TRBJ2-7
TGTGCCAGCAGCCGGGACAGGACCTACGAGCAGTACTTC
CASSRDRTYEQYF
>TRBV5-4|TRBD1|.|TRBJ2-1
TGTGCCAGCAGCCCTCTAACTAGGACAGGGTCGGATGAGCAGTTCTTC
CASSPLTRTGSDEQFF
>TRBV9|TRBD2|.|TRBJ2-3
TGTGCCAGCAGCGTCCCTAGCGGGAGTACAGATACGCAGTATTTT
CASSVPSGSTDTQYF
>TRBV7-9|.|.|TRBJ2-5
TGTGCCAGCAGCTTACTAGCGCCCCAAGAGACCCAGTACTTC
CASSLLAPQETQYF
>TRBV25-1|.|few|TRBJ2-7
TGTGCCAGCAGTCTCCGGGACTGGCCTTACGAGCAGTACTTC
CASSLRDWPYEQYF
>TRBV10-3|.|.|TRBJ1-2
TGTGCCGTCGGGGAAGAAGAGGATAACTATGGCTACACCTTC
CAVGEEEDNYGYTF
>TRBV7-2|.|.|TRBJ2-7
TGTGCCAGCAGGCTTACCGGGACAACCTACGAGCAGTACTTC
CASRLTGTTYEQYF
>TRBV30|TRBD2|once|TRBJ2-2
TGTGCCTGGAGTGTCTGGTCGGGACTAGCGGATCCCGGGGAGCTGTTTTTT
CAWSVWSGLADPGELFF
>TRBV12-5|TRBD1|.|TRBJ2-5
TGTGCTAGTGGTTTGGTACTTCTAGGGGGCGTCGAGACCCAGTACTTC
CASGLVLLGGVETQYF
>TRBV19|.|few|TRBJ2-3
TGTGCCAGTAGTATAGGATCTCAGCGGGGCACAGATACGCAGTATTTT
CASSIGSQRGTDTQYF
>TRBV29-1|TRBD1|few|TRBJ1-2
TGCAGCGTTGGAACCCGGACAGGGCCCTATGGCTACACCTTC
CSVGTRTGPYGYTF
>TRBV30|TRBD2|.|TRBJ2-1
TGTGCCTGGAGTCTCCCAGCGGGAGGAGGTTACTCCTACAATGAGCAGTTCTTC
CAWSLPAGGGYSYNEQFF
>TRBV7-2|.|.|TRBJ2-5
TGTGCCAGCAGCACTAGTTGGCTAGAGACCCAGTACTTC
CASSTSWLETQYF
>TRBV5-1|TRBD1|.|TRBJ2-7
TGCGCCAGCAGCTTGGGACAGGGTGCCTACGAGCAGTACTTC
CASSLGQGAYEQYF
>TRBV27|.|.|TRBJ2-7
TGTGCCAGCAGTTTATTCCCCCCTACAGGGCCCTACGAGCAGTACTTC
CASSLFPPTGPYEQYF
>TRBV29-1|.|.|TRBJ2-1
TGCAGCGTTCAATCCAGTTACAATGAGCAGTTCTTC
CSVQSSYNEQFF
>TRBV29-1|TRBD1|.|TRBJ1-1
TGCAGCGTCGATACAGGGGGGAACACTGAAGCTTTCTTT
CSVDTGGNTEAFF
>TRBV30|.|.|TRBJ1-5
TGTGCCTGGAGTCTAGGAGCCGGGAGCAATCAGCCCCAGCATTTT
CAWSLGAGSNQPQHF
>TRBV5-1|.|.|TRBJ2-3
TGCGCCAGCAGTTTTAGCCCCACCACAGATACGCAGTATTTT
CASSFSPTTDTQYF
>TRBV27|.|few|TRBJ1-1
TGTGCCAGCAGTTTTGGCGGCGCAATGAACACTGAAGCTTTCTTT
CASSFGGAMNTEAFF
>TRBV7-9|TRBD2|.|TRBJ2-1
TGTGCCAGCAGCCTGCTAGCGGGGGGGAACAATGAGCAGTTCTTC
CASSLLAGGNNEQFF
>TRBV9|TRBD2|.|TRBJ2-5
TGTGCCAGCAGCCCCCGGACTAGCGGTCAAGAGACCCAGTACTTC
CASSPRTSGQETQYF